Included here is one T cell receptor (beta chain) sequence, with context. Its target is unknown. Out of around 10 ml of fresh peripheral blood, PBMCs were obtained. The data were obtained in a study of Graves' ophthalmopathy and Graves' hyperthyroidism. The V segment lost 5 bases and the J segment 4 bases; nucleotides outside the gene matches: 32. From germline, CDR1 is WNHNN and CDR2 SYGVQD (reference sequence). This CDR3 has 22 amino acids. RNA transcripts provided the template for amplifying TCR beta CDR3 regions. HTBI primers were used in a first-round RT-PCR, which preceded a second-round multiplex PCR. TCRdb re-derived calls from the multiplex PCR reads in MiXCR, one entry per CDR3 protein. The profile shows under 400,000 distinct CDR3 sequences, 17% of them singletons. Study-level results: Ophthalmopathy could be told apart from stable hyperthyroidism by a 13-signature model (about 90% sensitivity, approximately 81% specificity).

The rearrangement uses TRBV10-1 and TRBJ2-7; 7 bases agree with TRBD1. This sequence was found in an adult man with Graves' ophthalmopathy. The source material was peripheral blood. CDR3: CASSFHQTGRALRTEEGYEQYF. The CDR3 DNA reads as TGCGCCAGCAGTTTCCATCAGACAGGGCGAGCTTTACGTACCGAAGAGGGATACGAGCAGTACTTC.